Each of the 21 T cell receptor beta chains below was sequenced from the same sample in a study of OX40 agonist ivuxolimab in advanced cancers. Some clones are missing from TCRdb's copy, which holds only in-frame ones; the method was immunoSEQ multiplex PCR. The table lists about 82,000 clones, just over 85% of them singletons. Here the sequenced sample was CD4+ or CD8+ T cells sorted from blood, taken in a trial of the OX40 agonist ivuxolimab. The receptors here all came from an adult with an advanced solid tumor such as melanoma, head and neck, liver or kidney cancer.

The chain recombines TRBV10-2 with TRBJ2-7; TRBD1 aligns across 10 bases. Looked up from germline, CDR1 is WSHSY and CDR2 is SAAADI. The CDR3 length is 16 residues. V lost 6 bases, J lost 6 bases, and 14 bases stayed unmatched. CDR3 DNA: TGCGCCAGCAGAGTACCCACCTCGACAGGGGGCAGCGAGCAGTACTTC. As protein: CASRVPTSTGGSEQYF.

CDR3: CASSVGGSDTEAFF. In DNA, the CDR3 is TGTGCCAGCAGCGTAGGGGGCTCCGACACTGAAGCTTTCTTT. This chain uses TRBV9 with TRBJ1-1, with a possible D match to TRBD1 (5 bases). The CDR3 has 14 amino acids. Trimming removed 0 bases at V and 3 bases at J, with 9 bases between. Germline V lookup: CDR1 SGDLS, CDR2 YYNGEE. Drawing the rest from reference TRBV9 and TRBJ1-1, the complete variable domain is DSGVTQTPKHLITATGQRVTLRCSPRSGDLSVYWYQQSLDQGLQFLIQYYNGEERAKGNILERFSAQQFPDLHSELNLSSLELGDSALYFCASSVGGSDTEAFFGQGTRLTVV.

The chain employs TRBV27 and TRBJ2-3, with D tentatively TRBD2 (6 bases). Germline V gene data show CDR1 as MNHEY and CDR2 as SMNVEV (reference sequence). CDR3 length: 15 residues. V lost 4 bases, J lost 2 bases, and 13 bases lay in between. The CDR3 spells CASSSRGPFTDTQYF. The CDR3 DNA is TGTGCCAGCAGTTCGCGGGGACCCTTCACAGATACGCAGTATTTT.

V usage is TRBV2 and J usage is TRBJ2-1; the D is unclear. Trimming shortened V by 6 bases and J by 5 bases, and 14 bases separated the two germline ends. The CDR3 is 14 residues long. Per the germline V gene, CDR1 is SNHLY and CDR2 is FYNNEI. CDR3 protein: CASRNTVGDNEQFF. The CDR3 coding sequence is TGTGCCAGCAGGAACACAGTAGGAGACAATGAGCAGTTCTTC.

The CDR3 spells CGDRANYGYTF. CDR3 coding DNA: TGCGGAGACAGAGCTAACTATGGCTACACCTTC. This chain uses TRBV20-1 with TRBJ1-2; possible D gene TRBD1, 5 bases. From germline, CDR1 is DFQATT and CDR2 SNEGSKA (reference sequence). The CDR3 loop spans 11 amino acids.

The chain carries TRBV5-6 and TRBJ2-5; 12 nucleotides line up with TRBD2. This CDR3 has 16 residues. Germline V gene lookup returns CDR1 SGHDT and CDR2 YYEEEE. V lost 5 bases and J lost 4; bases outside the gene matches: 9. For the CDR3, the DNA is TGTGCCAGCAGAAAGCGACTAGCGGGGGAGGGAGAGACCCAGTACTTC. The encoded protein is CASRKRLAGEGETQYF.

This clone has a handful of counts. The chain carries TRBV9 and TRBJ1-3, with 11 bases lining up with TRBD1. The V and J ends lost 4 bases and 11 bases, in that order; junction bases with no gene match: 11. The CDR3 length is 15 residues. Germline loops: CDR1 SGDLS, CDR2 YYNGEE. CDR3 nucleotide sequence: TGTGCCAGCAGCCCGGGACAGGGGGGCGGCGAGGCCATATATTTT. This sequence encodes CASSPGQGGGEAIYF.

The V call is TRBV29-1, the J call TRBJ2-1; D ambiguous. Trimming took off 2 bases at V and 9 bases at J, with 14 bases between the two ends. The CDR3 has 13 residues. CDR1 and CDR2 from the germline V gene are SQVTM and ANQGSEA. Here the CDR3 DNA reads TGCAGCGTTGAAAAACCTGCAGATCGTGAGCAGTTCTTC. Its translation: CSVEKPADREQFF.

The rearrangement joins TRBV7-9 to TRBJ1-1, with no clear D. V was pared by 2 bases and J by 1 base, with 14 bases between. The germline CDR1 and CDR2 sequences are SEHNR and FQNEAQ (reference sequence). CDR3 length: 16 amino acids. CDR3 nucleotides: TGTGCCAGCAGCTTAAGGTCGGGAGTTCCGAACACTGAAGCTTTCTTT. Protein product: CASSLRSGVPNTEAFF.

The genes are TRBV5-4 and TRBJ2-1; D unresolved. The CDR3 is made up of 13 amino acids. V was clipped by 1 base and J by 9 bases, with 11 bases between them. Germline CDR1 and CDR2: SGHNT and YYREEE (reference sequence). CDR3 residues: CASSLNVALEQFF. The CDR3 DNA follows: TGTGCCAGCAGCTTGAACGTAGCCCTTGAGCAGTTCTTC.

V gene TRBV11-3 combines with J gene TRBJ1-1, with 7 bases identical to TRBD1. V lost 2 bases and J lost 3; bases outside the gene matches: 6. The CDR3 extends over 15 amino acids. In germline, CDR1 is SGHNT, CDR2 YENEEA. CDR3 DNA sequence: TGTGCCAGCAGCTTAAACAGGGGAGGGGACACTGAAGCTTTCTTT. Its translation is CASSLNRGGDTEAFF.

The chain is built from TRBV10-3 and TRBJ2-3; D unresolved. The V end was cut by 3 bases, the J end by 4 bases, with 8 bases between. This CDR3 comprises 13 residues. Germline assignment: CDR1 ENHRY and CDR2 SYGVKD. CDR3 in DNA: TGTGCCATCAGTGACGACCCTCCAGATACGCAGTATTTT. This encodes CAISDDPPDTQYF.

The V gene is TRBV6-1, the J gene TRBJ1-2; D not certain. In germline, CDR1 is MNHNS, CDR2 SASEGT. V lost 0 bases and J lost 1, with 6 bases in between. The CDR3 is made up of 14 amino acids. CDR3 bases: TGTGCCAGCAGTGAAGCTACACTTAACTATGGCTACACCTTC. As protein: CASSEATLNYGYTF.

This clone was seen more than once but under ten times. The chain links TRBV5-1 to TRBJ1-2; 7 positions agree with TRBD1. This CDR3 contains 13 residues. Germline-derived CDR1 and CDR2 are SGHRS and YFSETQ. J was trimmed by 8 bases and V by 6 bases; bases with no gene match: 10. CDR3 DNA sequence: TGCGCCAGCACTTATACGGGGACAGACGGCTACACCTTC. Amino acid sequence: CASTYTGTDGYTF.

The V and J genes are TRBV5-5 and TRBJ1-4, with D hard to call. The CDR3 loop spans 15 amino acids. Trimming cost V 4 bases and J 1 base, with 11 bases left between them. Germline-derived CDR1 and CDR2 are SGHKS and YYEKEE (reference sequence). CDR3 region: CASSPRTETNEKLFF. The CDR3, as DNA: TGTGCCAGCAGCCCAAGGACGGAAACTAATGAAAAACTGTTTTTT. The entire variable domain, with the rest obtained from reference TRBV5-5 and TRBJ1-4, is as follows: DAGVTQSPTHLIKTRGQQVTLRCSPISGHKSVSWYQQVLGQGPQFIFQYYEKEERGRGNFPDRFSARQFPNYSSELNVNALLLGDSALYLCASSPRTETNEKLFFGSGTQLSVL.

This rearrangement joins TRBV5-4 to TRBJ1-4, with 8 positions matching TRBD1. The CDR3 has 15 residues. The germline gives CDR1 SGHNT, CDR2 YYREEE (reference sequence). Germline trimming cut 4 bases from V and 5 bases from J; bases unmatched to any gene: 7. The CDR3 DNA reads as TGTGCCAGCAGCACAGGACAGGGCCAGAATGAAAAACTGTTTTTT. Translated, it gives CASSTGQGQNEKLFF.

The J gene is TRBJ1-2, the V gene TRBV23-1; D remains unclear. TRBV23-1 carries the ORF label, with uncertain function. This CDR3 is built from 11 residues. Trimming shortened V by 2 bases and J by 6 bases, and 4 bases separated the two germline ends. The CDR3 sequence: CASSQQHGYTF. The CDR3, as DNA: TGCGCCAGCAGTCAACAGCATGGCTACACCTTC.

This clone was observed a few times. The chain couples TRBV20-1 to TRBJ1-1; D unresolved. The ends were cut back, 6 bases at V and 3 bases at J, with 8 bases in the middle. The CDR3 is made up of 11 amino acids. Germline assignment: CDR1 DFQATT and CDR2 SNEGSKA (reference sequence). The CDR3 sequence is CSAGKDTEAFF. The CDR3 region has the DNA TGCAGTGCGGGAAAGGACACTGAAGCTTTCTTT.

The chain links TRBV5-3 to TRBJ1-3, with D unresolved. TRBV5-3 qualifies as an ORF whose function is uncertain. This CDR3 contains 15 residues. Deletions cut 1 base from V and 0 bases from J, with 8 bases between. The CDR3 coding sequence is TGTGCCAGAAGCTTGCTGGTGAGCTCTGGAAACACCATATATTTT. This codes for CARSLLVSSGNTIYF.

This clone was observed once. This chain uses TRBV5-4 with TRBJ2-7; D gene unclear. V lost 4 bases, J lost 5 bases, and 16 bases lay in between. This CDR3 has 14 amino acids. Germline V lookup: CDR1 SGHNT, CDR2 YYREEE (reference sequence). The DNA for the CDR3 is TGTGCCAGCAGCCGGTCTACCCATCGGGACGAGCAGTACTTC. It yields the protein CASSRSTHRDEQYF.

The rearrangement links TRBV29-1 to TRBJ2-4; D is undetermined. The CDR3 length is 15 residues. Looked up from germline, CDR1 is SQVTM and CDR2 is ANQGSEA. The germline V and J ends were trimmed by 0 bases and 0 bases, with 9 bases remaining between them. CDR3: CSVEDLPGAKNIQYF. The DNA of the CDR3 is TGCAGCGTTGAAGATCTTCCGGGAGCCAAAAACATTCAGTACTTC.